This T cell receptor beta chain stems from a study of breast tumors, draining lymph nodes, adjacent tissues. Notes on the study in general: Tumor repertoires ranked between lymph nodes and nontumor tissue in diversity, with V and J gene preferences. That most tumor T cells come from lymph nodes remained unproven.

The CDR3 spans 14 residues. V was cut by 3 bases and J by 0 bases, with 9 bases left in between. From the multiplex PCR reads, TCRdb called clonotypes with MiXCR, one entry per CDR3 protein. In the table there are approximately 280,000 distinct CDR3 sequences, about 33% of which are singletons. Axillary draining lymph nodes of breast cancer patients supplied the node samples. On this clonotype: As yet, its antigen is unknown. A read error may explain this, as a much larger clone is one base away.

The J gene is TRBJ2-7, the V gene TRBV12-3 or TRBV12-4, with D hard to call. The material sequenced was axillary lymph node tissue. The TCR was taken from a female donor with breast cancer. Some clones in this sample may be carry-over from other donors' samples. The CDR3 bases are TGTGCCAGCAGTTTCCGATCCAGCTCCTACGAGCAGTACTTC. Its translation is CASSFRSSSYEQYF.